The clone carrying this T cell receptor beta chain was seen just once. This entry comes from a study of control samples from healthy donors and cancer patients. V shed 4 bases and J shed 8 bases, with 12 bases lying between them. There are 14 residues in the CDR3. CDR1 MGHDK and CDR2 SYGVNS come from the germline V gene. Generated by immunoSEQ multiplex PCR, the TCRdb table keeps only in-frame clones and is missing some. The sample has around 20,000 clones; approximately 80% are singletons. The V and J genes are TRBV25-1 and TRBJ1-6, with D hard to call. The sequenced sample consisted of PBMCs. The TCR was taken from an elderly man with head and neck cancer. The CDR3 sequence: CASSGNGGYSPLHF. The CDR3 DNA follows: TGTGCCAGCAGTGGCAACGGAGGTTATTCACCCCTCCACTTT.